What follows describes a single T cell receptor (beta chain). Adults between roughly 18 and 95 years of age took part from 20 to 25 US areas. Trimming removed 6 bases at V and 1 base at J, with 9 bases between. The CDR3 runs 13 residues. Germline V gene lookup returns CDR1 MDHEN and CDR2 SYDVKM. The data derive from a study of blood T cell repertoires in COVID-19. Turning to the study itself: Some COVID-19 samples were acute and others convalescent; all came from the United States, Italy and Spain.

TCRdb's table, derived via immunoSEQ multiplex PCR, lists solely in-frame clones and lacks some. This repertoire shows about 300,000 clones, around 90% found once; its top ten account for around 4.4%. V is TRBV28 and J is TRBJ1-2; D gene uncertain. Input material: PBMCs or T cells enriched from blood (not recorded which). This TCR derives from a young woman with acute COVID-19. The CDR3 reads CASRINSNYGYTF. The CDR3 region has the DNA TGTGCCAGCAGGATTAATAGTAACTATGGCTACACCTTC.